The T cell receptor (beta chain) under discussion was sequenced for a study of breast tumors, draining lymph nodes, adjacent tissues. Study-wide points: That most tumor T cells come from lymph nodes remained unproven. Tumor and nontumor repertoires were significantly more similar in luminal-like than in basal-like breast cancer. Tumor TCR diversity was below lymph nodes but above nontumor tissue. Most tumor T cells seemingly derive from lymph node, then expand in tumor.

Many counts were recorded for this clonotype. Antigen unknown. The CDR3 loop spans 11 amino acids. CDR1 MDHEN and CDR2 SYDVKM come from the germline V gene. V lost 4 bases, J lost 8 bases, and 9 bases lay in between. MiXCR was run by TCRdb on the multiplex PCR reads, yielding one entry per CDR3 protein. The sample carries about 200,000 distinct CDR3 sequences, 30% to 35% recorded once. Axillary draining lymph nodes of breast cancer patients supplied the node samples. The receptor was derived from a female donor with breast cancer. Some clones in this sample may be carry-over from other donors' samples. This sequence joins TRBV28 and TRBJ2-7; D possibly matches TRBD1 or TRBD2 (5 bases each). Sequencing was done on a sample of axillary lymph node tissue. DNA for the CDR3: TGTGCCAGCAGTTGGGGGAAACAGCAGTACTTC. Amino acids: CASSWGKQQYF.